The sequence of this T cell receptor (beta chain) was determined in a study of cytomegalovirus exposure and HLA in healthy donors. Overall study results and limits: Researchers catalogued approximately 170 TCR beta chains as cytomegalovirus-associated. Researchers reported that three CMV-associated chains were confirmed in vitro as CMV antigen-specific. Some V segments (TRBV6-2 and TRBV6-3 among them) were excluded as indistinguishable. V- and J-gene trimming in TCR beta was tied to a missense DCLRE1C variant by an analysis performed later.

Notes on this clone: What it binds is not known.

Use of 60 Vbeta and 13 Jbeta primers characterized the PCR. Data came from immunoSEQ multiplex PCR; TCRdb stores just in-frame clones and leaves some out. The profile shows about 130,000 clones, roughly four fifths of them singletons. In germline, CDR1 is GTSNPN, CDR2 SVGIG (reference sequence). Trimming removed 4 bases at V and 8 bases at J, with 11 bases between. CDR3 length: 11 amino acids. The source of this sequence is a male donor in good health and CMV-seropositive. The rearrangement joins TRBV30 to TRBJ1-1, with D hard to call. Sequences were obtained from PBMCs. The CDR3 is CAWKSLGEAFF. In DNA, the CDR3 is TGTGCCTGGAAGTCGCTGGGCGAAGCTTTCTTT.